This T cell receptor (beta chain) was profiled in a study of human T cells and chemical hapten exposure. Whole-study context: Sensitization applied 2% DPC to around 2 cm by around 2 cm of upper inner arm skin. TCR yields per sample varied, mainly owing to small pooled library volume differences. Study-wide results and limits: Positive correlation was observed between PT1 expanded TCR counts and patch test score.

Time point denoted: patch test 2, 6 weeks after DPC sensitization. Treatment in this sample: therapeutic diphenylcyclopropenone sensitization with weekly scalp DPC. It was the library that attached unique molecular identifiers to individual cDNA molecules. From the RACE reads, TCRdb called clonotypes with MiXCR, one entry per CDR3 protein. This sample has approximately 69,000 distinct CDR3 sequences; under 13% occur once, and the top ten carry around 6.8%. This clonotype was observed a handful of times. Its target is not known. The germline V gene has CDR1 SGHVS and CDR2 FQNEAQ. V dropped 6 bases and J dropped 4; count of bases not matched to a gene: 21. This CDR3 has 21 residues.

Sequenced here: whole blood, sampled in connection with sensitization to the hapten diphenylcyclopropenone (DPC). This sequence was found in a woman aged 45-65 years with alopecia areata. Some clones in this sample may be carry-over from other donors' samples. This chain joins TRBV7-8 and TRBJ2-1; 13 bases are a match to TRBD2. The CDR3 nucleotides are TGTGCCAGCAGGCAACGCTCCCCCAGACTAGCGGGAGGAGGGCGTTACAATGAGCAGTTCTTC. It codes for CASRQRSPRLAGGGRYNEQFF.